The 5 T cell receptor beta chains in this list originate from one sample, sequenced in a study of blood T cell repertoires in COVID-19 (TCRdb year 2020). Library construction relied on the immunoSEQ multiplex PCR assay. Held by TCRdb, this immuneACCESS table contains in-frame sequences only and omits some clones. Under half of the omission traces to an unresolved V gene where checked; the cause of the rest is unknown. For this sample the table gives about 430,000 clones, of which 88% were detected only once. Roughly 1.4% of the sample belongs to the ten largest clones. Sequencing was carried out using PBMCs or T cells enriched from blood (not recorded which). The receptors shown here come from a woman in her late teens or twenties who had been exposed to COVID-19.

The rearrangement uses TRBV10-3 and TRBJ2-7; weak D call: TRBD1 (6 bases). This CDR3 has 12 residues. Between the trimmed V and J ends, which lost 8 bases and 5 bases, there was a span of 13 bases. Germline V gives CDR1 ENHRY, CDR2 SYGVKD. The CDR3 DNA follows: TGTGCCATCGGTAATGCAGGGGACGAGCAGTACTTC. It is translated as CAIGNAGDEQYF.

The V gene is TRBV9, the J gene TRBJ2-3; no clear D gene. CDR1 is SGDLS, CDR2 YYNGEE, per germline. The CDR3 runs 15 residues. The V end was cut by 0 bases, the J end by 4 bases, with 12 bases between. The CDR3 nucleotides are TGTGCCAGCAGCGTAGGGGTCGGAGCAGCAGATACGCAGTATTTT. It translates to CASSVGVGAADTQYF.

The chain recombines TRBV6-6 with TRBJ2-7; possible D gene TRBD1, 5 bases. This CDR3 comprises 17 residues. Between the trimmed V and J ends, which lost 5 bases and 6 bases, there was a span of 26 bases. Germline V gives CDR1 MNHNY, CDR2 SVGAGI (reference sequence). The CDR3 sequence is CASSPTRTRDKRGEQYF. The CDR3 nucleotides are TGTGCCAGCAGTCCCACACGGACCCGAGACAAAAGGGGCGAGCAGTACTTC.

Only a few counts were recorded for this clone. The J gene is TRBJ2-7, the V gene TRBV27, with 7 bases identical to TRBD2. The V gene end was trimmed by 2 bases and the J gene end by 2 bases; junction bases not matched to a gene: 3. Germline V lookup: CDR1 MNHEY, CDR2 SMNVEV (reference sequence). The CDR3 runs to 14 residues. CDR3 sequence reads: CASSLAGEAYEQYF. CDR3 DNA sequence: TGTGCCAGCAGTTTAGCGGGAGAGGCCTACGAGCAGTACTTC.

The chain couples TRBV5-1 to TRBJ2-2; TRBD1 agrees at 7 bases. V lost 0 bases to trimming and J lost 3 bases; unmatched junction nucleotides: 2. The CDR3 runs to 15 residues. Germline CDR1 reads SGHRS; CDR2 reads YFSETQ. CDR3 region: CASSLGQGYTGELFF. The CDR3 coding sequence is TGCGCCAGCAGCTTGGGACAGGGATACACCGGGGAGCTGTTTTTT.